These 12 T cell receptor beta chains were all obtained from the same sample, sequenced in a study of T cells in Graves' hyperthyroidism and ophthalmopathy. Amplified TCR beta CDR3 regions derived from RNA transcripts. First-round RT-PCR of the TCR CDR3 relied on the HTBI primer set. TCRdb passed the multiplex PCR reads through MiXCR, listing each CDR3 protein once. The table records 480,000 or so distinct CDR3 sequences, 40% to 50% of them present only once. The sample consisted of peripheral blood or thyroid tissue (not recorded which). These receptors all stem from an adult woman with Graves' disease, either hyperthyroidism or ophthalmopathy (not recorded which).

CDR3 amino acids: CASSFPTGGSEQYF. The CDR3 DNA follows: TGTGCCAGCAGCTTCCCAACAGGCGGGAGCGAGCAGTACTTC. This chain uses TRBV7-4 with TRBJ2-7; 7 bases match TRBD2. The CDR3 consists of 14 residues. Germline V gene data show CDR1 as SGHVT and CDR2 as SQSDAQ. The V segment lost 3 bases and the J segment 6 bases; nucleotides outside the gene matches: 8. Full variable domain (remainder filled in from reference TRBV7-4 and TRBJ2-7): GAGVSQSPRYKVAKRGRDVALRCDSISGHVTLYWYRQTLGQGSEVLTYSQSDAQRDKSGRPSGRFSAERPERSVSTLKIQRTEQGDSAVYLCASSFPTGGSEQYFGPGTRLTVT.

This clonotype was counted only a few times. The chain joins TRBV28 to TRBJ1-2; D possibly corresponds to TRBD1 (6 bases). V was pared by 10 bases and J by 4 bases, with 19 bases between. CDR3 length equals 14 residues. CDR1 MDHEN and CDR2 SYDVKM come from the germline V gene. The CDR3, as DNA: TGTGCCACCTCCGGCCCCGACAGGATCTATGGCTACACCTTC. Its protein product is CATSGPDRIYGYTF.

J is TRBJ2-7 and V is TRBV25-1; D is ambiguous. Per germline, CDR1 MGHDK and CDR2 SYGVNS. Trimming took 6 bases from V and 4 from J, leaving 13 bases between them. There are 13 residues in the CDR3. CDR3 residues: CASSASFYYEQYF. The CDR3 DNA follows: TGTGCCAGCAGCGCTAGTTTCTATTACGAGCAGTACTTC.

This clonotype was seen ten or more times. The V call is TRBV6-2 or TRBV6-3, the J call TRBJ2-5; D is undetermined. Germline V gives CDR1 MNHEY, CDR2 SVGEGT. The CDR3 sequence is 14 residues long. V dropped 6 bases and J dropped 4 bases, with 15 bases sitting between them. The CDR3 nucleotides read TGTGCCAGCAGCGCCCTAGTCGGTGGAGAGACCCAGTACTTC. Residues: CASSALVGGETQYF.

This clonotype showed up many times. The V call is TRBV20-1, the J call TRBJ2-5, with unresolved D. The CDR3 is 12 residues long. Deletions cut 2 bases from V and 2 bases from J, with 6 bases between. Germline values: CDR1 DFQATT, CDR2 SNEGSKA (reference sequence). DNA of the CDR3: TGCAGTGCTAGACTGTTGCAAGAGACCCAGTACTTC. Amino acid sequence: CSARLLQETQYF.

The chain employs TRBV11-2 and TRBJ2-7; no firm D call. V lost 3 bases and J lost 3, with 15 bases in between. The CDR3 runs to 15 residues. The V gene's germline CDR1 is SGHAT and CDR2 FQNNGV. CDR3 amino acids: CASSFVLRRNYEQYF. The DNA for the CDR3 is TGTGCCAGCAGCTTTGTGCTGAGACGGAACTACGAGCAGTACTTC.

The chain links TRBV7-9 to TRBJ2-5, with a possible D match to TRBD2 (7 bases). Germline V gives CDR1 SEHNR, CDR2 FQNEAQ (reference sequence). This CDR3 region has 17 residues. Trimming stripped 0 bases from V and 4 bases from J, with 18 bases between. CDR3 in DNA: TGTGCCAGCAGCTTAGCGGCATCCGGGGGGCTGGGAGAGACCCAGTACTTC. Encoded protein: CASSLAASGGLGETQYF. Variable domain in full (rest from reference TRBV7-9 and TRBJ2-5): DTGVSQNPRHKITKRGQNVTFRCDPISEHNRLYWYRQTLGQGPEFLTYFQNEAQLEKSRLLSDRFSAERPKGSFSTLEIQRTEQGDSAMYLCASSLAASGGLGETQYFGPGTRLLVL.

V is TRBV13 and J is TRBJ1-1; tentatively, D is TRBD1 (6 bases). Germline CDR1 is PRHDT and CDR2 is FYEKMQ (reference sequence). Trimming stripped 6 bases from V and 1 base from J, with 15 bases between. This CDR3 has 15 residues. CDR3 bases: TGTGCCAGCAGTTCCGCGGCACAGGGGAACACTGAAGCTTTCTTT. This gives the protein CASSSAAQGNTEAFF.

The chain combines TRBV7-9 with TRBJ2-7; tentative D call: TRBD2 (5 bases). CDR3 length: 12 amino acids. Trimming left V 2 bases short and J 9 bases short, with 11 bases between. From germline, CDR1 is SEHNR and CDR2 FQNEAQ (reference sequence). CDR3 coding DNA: TGTGCCAGCAGCTTACAGCGGACTGGGCAGTACTTC. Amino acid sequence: CASSLQRTGQYF.

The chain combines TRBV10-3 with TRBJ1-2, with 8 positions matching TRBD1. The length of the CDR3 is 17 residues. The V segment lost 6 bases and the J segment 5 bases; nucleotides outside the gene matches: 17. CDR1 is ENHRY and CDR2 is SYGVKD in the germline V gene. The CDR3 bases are TGTGCCATCAGGGGAGGACAGGGTAGCCACGTTAGATATGGCTACACCTTC. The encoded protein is CAIRGGQGSHVRYGYTF.

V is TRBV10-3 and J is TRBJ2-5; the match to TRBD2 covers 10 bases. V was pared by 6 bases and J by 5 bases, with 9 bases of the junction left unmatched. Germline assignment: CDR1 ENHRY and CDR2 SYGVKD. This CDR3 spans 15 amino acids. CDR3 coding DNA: TGTGCCATCAGGGAGAAGCGGGAGGGCCGCGAGACCCAGTACTTC. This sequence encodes CAIREKREGRETQYF.

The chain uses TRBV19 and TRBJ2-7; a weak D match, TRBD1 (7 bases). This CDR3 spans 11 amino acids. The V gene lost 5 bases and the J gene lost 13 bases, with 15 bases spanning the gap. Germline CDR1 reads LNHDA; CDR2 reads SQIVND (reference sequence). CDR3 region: CASSSGDRLYF. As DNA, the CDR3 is TGTGCCAGTAGTTCGGGGGACAGACTATACTTC.